This entry concerns a single T cell receptor beta chain. The TCR-sequenced patients were a few responders to pembrolizumab. CDR1 is SGHDN, CDR2 FVKESK, per germline. CDR3 size: 12 residues. V was cut by 2 bases and J by 12 bases, with 13 bases left in between. This sample is part of a study of PD-1 blockade in mismatch repair-deficient tumors. Profiling relied on immunoSEQ multiplex PCR, and the TCRdb table lists in-frame clones only, not all of them. The sample shows more than 85,000 clones, roughly four fifths of them seen only once. This clonotype originated in an adult with mismatch repair-deficient cancer. V usage is TRBV14 and J usage is TRBJ1-2, with D unclear. The material sequenced was peripheral blood, taken less than 37 weeks after starting pembrolizumab. The CDR3 DNA follows: TGTGCCAGCAGCCAAAAACCTGGCCCTAACACCTTC. As protein: CASSQKPGPNTF.